This is a list of T cell receptor beta chains from one sample in a study of T cells in localized non-small cell lung cancer. TCRdb keeps only in-frame clones here, not all; method: immunoSEQ multiplex PCR. Of approximately 76,000 clones listed, more than 70% are singletons. Sequenced here: peripheral blood, sampled before any cancer treatment. The receptor set was obtained from a female donor over 55 with stage I lung adenocarcinoma. Both conserved end residues are part of each CDR3. D genes are given only for firm matches. The size of a clone is reported for some rows only, either as once, few or many, or as a class for expanded clones.

>.|.|TRBV29-1|TRBJ1-6
TGCAGCGTTGCTATCGACAGTAATTCACCCCTCCACTTT
CSVAIDSNSPLHF
>.|.|TRBV1|TRBJ2-3
TGCACCAGCAGCCAAGAGCGGCACACAGATACGCAGTATTTT
CTSSQERHTDTQYF
>.|few|TRBV15|TRBJ1-4
TGTGCCACCAGCAGAGTTGGTAGGGGTGAAAAACTGTTTTTT
CATSRVGRGEKLFF
>TRBD2|.|TRBV7-2|TRBJ2-5
TGTGCCAGCAGCAGCGCCCTCGGGACTAGCGGTCAAGAGACCCAGTACTTC
CASSSALGTSGQETQYF
>.|.|TRBV6-5|TRBJ2-5
TGTGCCAGCAGCTCTGGGACTTGGGGGACCCAGTACTTC
CASSSGTWGTQYF
>.|.|TRBV27|TRBJ1-4
TGTGCCAGCAGTTTATACCGTACGACTAATGAAAAACTGTTTTTT
CASSLYRTTNEKLFF
>.|.|TRBV28|TRBJ2-1
TGTGCCAGCAGTTCGTACAGCAATGAGCAGTTCTTC
CASSSYSNEQFF
>TRBD2|.|TRBV4-1|TRBJ2-2
TGCGCCAGCAGCCCCCGACTAGCGGGAGGCTCCGGGGAGCTGTTTTTT
CASSPRLAGGSGELFF
>.|once|TRBV7-9|TRBJ2-1
TGTGCCAGCAGCTTATCCCCACAACGCTACAATGAGCAGTTCTTC
CASSLSPQRYNEQFF
>.|.|TRBV2|TRBJ1-4
TGTGCCAGCAGTAGGGACCGAGCTAATGAAAAACTGTTTTTT
CASSRDRANEKLFF
>TRBD2|few|TRBV6-1|TRBJ2-5
TGTGCCACCGGAGCTGGGGGGACCCGGGGGGCCCAGTACTTC
CATGAGGTRGAQYF
>.|few|TRBV7-9|TRBJ1-1
TGTGCCAGCAGCCCACGGACAGTCACTGAAGCTTTCTTT
CASSPRTVTEAFF
>TRBD2|.|TRBV28|TRBJ2-7
TGTGCCAGCAGTTTAGAGCAAGCGGGGAACGAGCAGTACTTC
CASSLEQAGNEQYF
>.|.|TRBV19|TRBJ1-2
TGTGCCAGTACGGGGGGAGCTAACTATGGCTACACCTTC
CASTGGANYGYTF
>TRBD1|.|TRBV15|TRBJ2-3
TGTGCCACCAGCTTGGGACAGCCCACAGATACGCAGTATTTT
CATSLGQPTDTQYF
>.|.|TRBV14|TRBJ2-5
TGTGCCAGCAGCCAAGATGTGGGCCCGGAGACCCAGTACTTC
CASSQDVGPETQYF
>.|once|TRBV28|TRBJ2-3
TGTGCCAGCAGTACGACTGGGGCTTCGGGCACAGATACGCAGTATTTT
CASSTTGASGTDTQYF
>.|few|TRBV7-9|TRBJ2-1
TGTGCCAGCAGCATTCGAAGGGGAAATGAGCAGTTCTTC
CASSIRRGNEQFF
>.|.|TRBV27|TRBJ1-1
TGTGCCAGCAGTACAGCCCGGACGGCGAACACTGAAGCTTTCTTT
CASSTARTANTEAFF
>.|few|TRBV7-8|TRBJ1-1
TGTGCCAGCAGCCATGGGACCCGACTCGGCACTGAAGCTTTCTTT
CASSHGTRLGTEAFF
>TRBD2|.|TRBV6-5|TRBJ2-1
TGTGCCAGCAGTTACGGGATAGCGGGATCCCTAGAGCAGTTCTTC
CASSYGIAGSLEQFF
>.|.|TRBV6-6|TRBJ2-3
TGTGCCATCCAGAAGGGGCTGGGCACAGATACGCAGTATTTT
CAIQKGLGTDTQYF
>.|few|TRBV2|TRBJ1-5
TGTGCCAGCAGCCTCTCAGGGGTTCAGCCCCAGCATTTT
CASSLSGVQPQHF
>.|.|TRBV2|TRBJ1-4
TGTGCCAGCAGCTTCGAACGGGGGAGTGAAAAACTGTTTTTT
CASSFERGSEKLFF
>.|.|TRBV9|TRBJ2-1
TGTGCCAGCAGTCATGGGGGGAGTAATAATGAGCAGTTCTTC
CASSHGGSNNEQFF
>TRBD1|.|TRBV15|TRBJ2-3
TGTGCCACCAGCAAGGGCAGGGGGCGCGTGGGAGATACGCAGTATTTT
CATSKGRGRVGDTQYF
>.|.|TRBV5-4|TRBJ1-1
TGTGCCAGCAGCTTTCCAGGGGCGCCCAGGAACACTGAAGCTTTCTTT
CASSFPGAPRNTEAFF
>.|few|TRBV29-1|TRBJ1-1
TGCAGCGTTGAGGGCAGGGTGAGCACTGAAGCTTTCTTT
CSVEGRVSTEAFF
>.|.|TRBV19|TRBJ2-5
TGTGCCAGTAGTATAGCATACCAAGAGACCCAGTACTTC
CASSIAYQETQYF
>.|.|TRBV2|TRBJ2-7
TGTGCCAGCAGTGCACAGGGATTTGAGCAGTACTTC
CASSAQGFEQYF
>.|.|TRBV7-9|TRBJ2-5
TGTGCCAGCACCCGAGGGGCGGGGAGGATTGGGGAAGAGACCCAGTACTTC
CASTRGAGRIGEETQYF